The source of this TCR beta chain is a study of Ad26.COV2.S vaccination and SARS-CoV-2 variants (dated by TCRdb to about 2021). For context, the study as a whole: Donors in the vaccine arm were drawn from COV1001, a phase I-IIa trial of Ad26.COV2.S in healthy adults that was multicentre, randomized, double-blind and placebo-controlled. A total of 32 samples were included in the TCR-sequenced set, comprising approximately 20 Ad26.COV2.S vaccine recipients, 5 placebo recipients and 8 SARS-CoV-2 convalescent individuals. Ad26.COV2.S was administered intramuscularly at a dose of 5x10^10 or 1x10^11 viral particles, either as one shot or as two shots given 56 days apart. Sequencing of the TCRbeta repertoire served to evaluate the specificity and breadth of SARS-CoV-2-reactive T cell receptors following Ad26.COV2.S vaccination. Trial participants were randomized into five groups of five: low-dose or high-dose Ad26.COV2.S given once or twice, or placebo on both occasions. Investigators remained blinded to trial group allocation during experiments and outcome assessment. Points the paper makes about the study in general: Ad26.COV2.S recipients had higher spike-specific TCR breadth than placebo recipients (P = 0.0014). Vaccine and placebo recipients had similar non-spike TCR breadth, a finding consistent with the vaccine containing only spike. The study lacked the statistical power to compare responses across vaccine doses or regimens. According to the authors, total T cell responses may have been underestimated by the TCR breadth and depth analyses. After vaccination, spike-specific CD8+ and CD4+ T cell responses were reported to show substantial breadth.

V sheds 3 bases and J sheds 9 bases, leaving 12 bases between their ends. Its CDR3 holds 13 amino acids, cysteine through phenylalanine. Of all the DNA, just the CDR3 is kept, 39 bases in frame from base 1. Looking up the germline V gene (reference sequence) yields CDR1 GTSNPN and CDR2 SVGIG. The sample's treatment or condition, from its label and the paper: about 20 received Ad26.COV2.S at low or high dose, single or two shots; 5 received placebo; per-sample allocation not given. For vaccine and placebo recipients, the sequenced repertoires came from samples collected on day 63 after the first injection. Between 29 July and 7 August 2020, Cohort 1b enrolled around 24 adults aged 18-55 years at one site in Boston, USA. Ad26.COV2.S consisted of a replication-incompetent adenovirus type 26 vector by which a prefusion-stabilized SARS-CoV-2 spike protein from the original Wuhan strain was expressed.

This clone was observed a few times. The antigen it binds to is not known. No base quality information exists; no much larger clone differs at one position. The immunoSEQ Assay was the method used to sequence TCRbeta CDR3 regions. After extraction, genomic DNA underwent amplification by bias-controlled multiplex PCR, followed by high-throughput sequencing. For the original study's pipeline: To quantify the absolute abundance of every unique TCRbeta CDR3 region, sequences were collapsed and filtered. T cell fraction was estimated by normalization of TCRbeta template counts to usable DNA, with usable DNA being measured through amplification of reference genes present in all nucleated cells. Repertoire TCRs were annotated as SARS-CoV-2-specific when V gene, CDR3 amino acid sequence and J gene were exactly matched to a known reactive TCR set. The reference SARS-CoV-2 TCR set came from MIRA and was filtered for enrichment in COVID-19-positive ImmuneCODE repertoires, removing public or cross-reactive TCRs. Based on the MIRA antigens, annotated TCRs were further analysed at the level of specific ORF or position within ORF. Breadth was defined as the number of annotated unique rearrangements divided by the total number of unique productive rearrangements, and depth was defined as the summed frequency of the annotated unique rearrangements. Two-sided Wilcoxon rank-sum tests were used to compare TCR breadth between groups. Entries here come from immuneACCESS through TCRdb and include only in-frame sequences with V and J called. Some clones fail to appear in such tables; in the studies checked, an unresolved V gene covers under half of the shortfall, and the cause of the remainder is unknown. V, J and clone size are those of that table, while D and trimming were read from the DNA. This sample comprises some 290,000 clones, approximately 86% of them detected only once. The ten largest clones take up 1.5% to 2% of the sample.

Here the chain combines TRBV30 and TRBJ1-6, with a tentative D gene TRBD1 over 5 matching bases. This receptor was identified in a person between 18 and 59 years old who received the Ad26.COV2.S COVID-19 vaccine or a placebo. Source: peripheral blood, taken in a trial of Ad26.COV2.S vaccine versus placebo. Here is the DNA: TGTGCCTGGAGAGGGGAAGAGCGTTCACCCCTCCACTTT. Its amino acids are CAWRGEERSPLHF.